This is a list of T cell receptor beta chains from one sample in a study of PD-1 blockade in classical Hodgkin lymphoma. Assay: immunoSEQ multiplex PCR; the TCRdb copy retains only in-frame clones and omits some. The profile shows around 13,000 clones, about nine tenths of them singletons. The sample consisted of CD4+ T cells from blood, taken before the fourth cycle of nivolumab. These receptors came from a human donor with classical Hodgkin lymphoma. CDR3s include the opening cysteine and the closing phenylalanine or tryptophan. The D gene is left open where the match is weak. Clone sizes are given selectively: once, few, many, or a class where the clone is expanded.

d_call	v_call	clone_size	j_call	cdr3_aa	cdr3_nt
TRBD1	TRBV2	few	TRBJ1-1	CASSKGQGTEAFF	TGTGCCAGCAGCAAGGGACAGGGGACTGAAGCTTTCTTT
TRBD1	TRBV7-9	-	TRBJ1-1	CASSLFEGAGTEAFF	TGTGCCAGCAGCTTATTCGAGGGGGCTGGCACTGAAGCTTTCTTT
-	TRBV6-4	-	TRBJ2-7	CASRALTGSKPYEQYF	TGTGCCAGCAGGGCCCTGACAGGCAGTAAGCCCTACGAGCAGTACTTC
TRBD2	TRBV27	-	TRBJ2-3	CASSLQVAGADTQYF	TGTGCCAGCAGTTTACAGGTAGCGGGGGCAGATACGCAGTATTTT
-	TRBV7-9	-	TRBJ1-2	CASSPGRGTGYTF	TGTGCCAGCAGCCCAGGCCGGGGGACTGGCTACACCTTC
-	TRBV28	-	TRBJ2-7	CASREGTATYEQYF	TGTGCCAGCAGAGAAGGGACCGCGACCTACGAGCAGTACTTC
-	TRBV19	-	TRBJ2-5	CASSLDLLGQETQYF	TGTGCCAGTAGCTTGGATCTCTTGGGCCAAGAGACCCAGTACTTC
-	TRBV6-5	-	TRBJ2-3	CASSYRGTDTQYF	TGTGCCAGCAGTTACAGGGGGACAGATACGCAGTATTTT
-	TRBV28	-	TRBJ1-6	CASSTGVLDYSPLHF	TGTGCCAGCAGTACCGGGGTTCTCGACTATTCACCCCTCCACTTT
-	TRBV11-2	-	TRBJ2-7	CASSLDWKGSYEQYF	TGTGCCAGCAGCTTAGATTGGAAGGGGTCCTACGAGCAGTACTTC
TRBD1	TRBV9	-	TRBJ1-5	CASSPSPGGKQPQHF	TGTGCCAGCAGCCCCTCTCCAGGGGGCAAACAGCCCCAGCATTTT
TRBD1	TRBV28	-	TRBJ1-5	CASSLLRGQVNQPQHF	TGTGCCAGCAGTTTGCTAAGGGGGCAAGTCAATCAGCCCCAGCATTTT
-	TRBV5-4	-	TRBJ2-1	CASSLKNNEQFF	TGTGCCAGCAGCCTGAAAAACAATGAGCAGTTCTTC
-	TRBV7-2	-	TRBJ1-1	CASSLFVGGRQEAFF	TGTGCCAGCAGCTTATTTGTTGGAGGGAGACAAGAAGCTTTCTTT
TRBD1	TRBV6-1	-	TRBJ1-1	CASRRPGQPNTEAFF	TGTGCCAGCAGGAGGCCGGGACAGCCGAACACTGAAGCTTTCTTT
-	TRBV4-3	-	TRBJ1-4	CASSQERFRRLFF	TGCGCCAGCAGCCAAGAGCGGTTTCGCCGACTGTTTTTT
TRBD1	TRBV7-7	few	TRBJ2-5	CASSRDRGFQETQYF	TGTGCCAGCAGCCGGGACAGGGGGTTCCAAGAGACCCAGTACTTC
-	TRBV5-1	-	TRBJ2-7	CASSLGYEQYF	TGCGCCAGCAGCTTGGGATACGAGCAGTACTTC
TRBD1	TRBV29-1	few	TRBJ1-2	CSVATGAGGYTF	TGCAGCGTCGCGACAGGGGCGGGTGGCTACACCTTC
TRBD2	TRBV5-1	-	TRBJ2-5	CASSLAGGWRETQYF	TGCGCCAGCAGCTTGGCGGGGGGTTGGAGGGAGACCCAGTACTTC
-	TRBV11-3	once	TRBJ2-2	CASSFGGELFF	TGTGCCAGCAGCTTCGGGGGGGAGCTGTTTTTT
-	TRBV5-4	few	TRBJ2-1	CASSLSWSEQFF	TGTGCCAGCAGCTTGAGTTGGTCTGAGCAGTTCTTC
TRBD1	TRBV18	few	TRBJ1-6	CASSTTGTAYNSPLHF	TGTGCCAGCTCAACAACCGGGACAGCGTATAATTCACCCCTCCACTTT
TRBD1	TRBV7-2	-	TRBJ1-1	CASSLTPTGDTEAFF	TGTGCCAGCAGCTTGACCCCGACAGGGGATACTGAAGCTTTCTTT
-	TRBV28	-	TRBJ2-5	CASSFKYDRKETQYF	TGTGCCAGCAGTTTTAAATATGACAGAAAAGAGACCCAGTACTTC
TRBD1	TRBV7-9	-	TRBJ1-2	CASSLGQTDGYTF	TGTGCCAGCAGCTTGGGACAGACCGATGGCTACACCTTC
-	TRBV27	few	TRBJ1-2	CASSSRTGQSNYGYTF	TGTGCCAGCAGTTCCCGGACCGGACAATCTAACTATGGCTACACCTTC